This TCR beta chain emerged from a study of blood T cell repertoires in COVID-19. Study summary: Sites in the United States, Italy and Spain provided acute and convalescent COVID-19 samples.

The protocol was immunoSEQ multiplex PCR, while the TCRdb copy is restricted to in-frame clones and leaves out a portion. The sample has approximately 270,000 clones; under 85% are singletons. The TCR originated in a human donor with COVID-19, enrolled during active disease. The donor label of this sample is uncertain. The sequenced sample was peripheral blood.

CDR3 nucleotide sequence: TGCGCCAGCAGCGGCAGGACAGGGGATGGCTACACCTTC. Protein: CASSGRTGDGYTF. V is TRBV5-1 and J is TRBJ1-2; 9 bases map to TRBD1. The CDR3 spans 13 residues. Germline-derived CDR1 and CDR2 are SGHRS and YFSETQ. J gave up 6 bases and V 4 bases, and 4 bases lay outside the gene matches. Together with reference TRBV5-1 and TRBJ1-2, the CDR3 gives the full variable domain: KAGVTQTPRYLIKTRGQQVTLSCSPISGHRSVSWYQQTPGQGLQFLFEYFSETQRNKGNFPGRFSGRQFSNSRSEMNVSTLELGDSALYLCASSGRTGDGYTFGSGTRLTVV.